The rows below give T cell receptor beta chains drawn from one sample of a study of T cell repertoires in cytomegalovirus infection. Which antigens these TCRs recognize remains unknown. Via MiXCR, TCRdb re-called the reads, giving one row per CDR3 protein. The table has about 890,000 distinct CDR3 sequences, around 30% seen once. The input for sequencing was cultured CD8+ T cells from PBMCs, taken from culture after CMV antigen stimulation. The receptors derive from a human donor in good health (CMV status not recorded). Some clones in this sample may be carry-over from other donors' samples. CDR3s include the opening cysteine and the closing phenylalanine or tryptophan. The D gene is left open where the match is weak. Part of the rows lack a size; the others show once, few, many or a class for expanded clones.

V gene	CDR3 length	J gene	D gene	clone size	CDR3 DNA	CDR3 protein
TRBV7-3	13	TRBJ2-1	NA	NA	TGTGCCAGCAGCTTAAATGGGGGCCATGAGCAGTTCTTC	CASSLNGGHEQFF
TRBV6-6	15	TRBJ2-3	TRBD1	few	TGTGCCAGCAGTTACGTAAGGGGGCCGGGAGATACGCAGTATTTT	CASSYVRGPGDTQYF
TRBV27	15	TRBJ2-7	NA	few	TGTGCCAGCAGTTTCGGGCTAGCAGTCCGCTACGAGCAGTACTTC	CASSFGLAVRYEQYF
TRBV20-1	13	TRBJ1-1	TRBD1	NA	TGCAGTGCTAGACACAGGGGCGGCACTGAAGCTTTCTTT	CSARHRGGTEAFF
TRBV7-8	14	TRBJ2-3	NA	NA	TGTGCCAGCAGCTTAGCGGTGACCCGGGATACGCAGTATTTT	CASSLAVTRDTQYF
TRBV7-4	15	TRBJ2-3	TRBD1	NA	TGTGCCAGCACCCTAGGACAGGACAGCACAGATACGCAGTATTTT	CASTLGQDSTDTQYF
TRBV7-3	18	TRBJ1-2	NA	NA	TGTGCCAGCAGCTTAGAAGTCCTTCGGGGAGGTGACAACTATGGCTACACCTTC	CASSLEVLRGGDNYGYTF
TRBV19	15	TRBJ2-1	NA	NA	TGTGCCAGTAGTATTACTAGCTGGGCAACGGATGAGCAGTTCTTC	CASSITSWATDEQFF
TRBV7-9	15	TRBJ1-4	TRBD1	NA	TGTGCCAGCAGCTTTTCTGACAGGGGTAATGAAAAACTGTTTTTT	CASSFSDRGNEKLFF
TRBV7-2	16	TRBJ2-2	NA	many	TGTGCCAGCAGCTTATTGGGGGGGCCGTACACCGGGGAGCTGTTTTTT	CASSLLGGPYTGELFF
TRBV5-8	16	TRBJ1-1	NA	many	TGTGCCAGCAGCTTGGTAGTGGCGGGAGGGGACACTGAAGCTTTCTTT	CASSLVVAGGDTEAFF
TRBV7-2	14	TRBJ2-7	NA	many	TGTGCCAGCAAACCCCCAAACACGGGAGTCGAGCAGTACTTC	CASKPPNTGVEQYF
TRBV5-4	13	TRBJ2-1	TRBD1	NA	TGTGCCAGCATCCTACAGGGGGCGAGTACGCAGTTCTTC	CASILQGASTQFF
TRBV19	14	TRBJ2-1	TRBD2	once	TGTGCCAGTATTCGAACGGGGGGGCCCGATGAGCAGTTCTTC	CASIRTGGPDEQFF
TRBV27	17	TRBJ1-4	NA	NA	TGTGCCAGCAGTTTACGAAGGGCGGACCCCTTTTATGAAAAACTGTTTTTT	CASSLRRADPFYEKLFF
TRBV7-9	14	TRBJ1-1	TRBD1	NA	TGTGCCAGCAGCGCCTTGGGACAGGACACTGAAGCTTTCTTT	CASSALGQDTEAFF
TRBV27	15	TRBJ2-1	NA	few	TGTGCCAGCAGTTTATCACAGACTGGGATCAATGAGCAGTTCTTC	CASSLSQTGINEQFF
TRBV28	16	TRBJ1-2	NA	NA	TGTGCCAGCAGTGGCCTAGGCGGAGATTCAGACTATGGCTACACCTTC	CASSGLGGDSDYGYTF